The clone carrying this T cell receptor beta chain was seen only a few times. These data are taken from a study of beta chain features in type 1 diabetes. Trimming stripped 6 bases from V and 10 bases from J, with 12 bases between. The CDR3 has 11 residues. Germline assignment: CDR1 MNHEY and CDR2 SVGAGI. Sequencing targeted expressed TCRB transcripts, as all isolated RNA had been reverse transcribed. This table comes from immunoSEQ multiplex PCR, and its TCRdb copy is limited to in-frame clones, with some not included. The sample records approximately 170,000 clones, approximately 8.4% being singletons.

Sequencing used central memory CD4+ T cells from blood. The origin of this receptor is a woman younger than 35 in good health. The rearrangement links TRBV6-5 to TRBJ1-2, with D hard to call. CDR3 region: CASSQDGFYTF. CDR3 nucleotide sequence: TGTGCCAGCAGCCAAGACGGGTTCTACACCTTC.